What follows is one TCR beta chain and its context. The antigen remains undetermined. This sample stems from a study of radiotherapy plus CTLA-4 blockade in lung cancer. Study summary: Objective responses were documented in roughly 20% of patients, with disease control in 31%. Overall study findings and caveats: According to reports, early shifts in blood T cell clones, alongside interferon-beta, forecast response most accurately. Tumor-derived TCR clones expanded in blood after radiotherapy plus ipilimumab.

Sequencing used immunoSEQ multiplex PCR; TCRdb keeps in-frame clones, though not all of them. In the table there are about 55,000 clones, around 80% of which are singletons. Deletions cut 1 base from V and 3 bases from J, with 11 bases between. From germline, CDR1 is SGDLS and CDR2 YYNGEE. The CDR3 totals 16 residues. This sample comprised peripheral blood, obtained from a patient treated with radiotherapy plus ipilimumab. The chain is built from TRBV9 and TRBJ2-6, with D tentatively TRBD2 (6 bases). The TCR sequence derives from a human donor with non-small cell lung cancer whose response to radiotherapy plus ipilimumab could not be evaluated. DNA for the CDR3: TGTGCCAGCAGCGTACCTAGGGACTTTGGGGCCAACGTCCTGACTTTC. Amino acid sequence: CASSVPRDFGANVLTF.